The entry that follows covers one T cell receptor (beta chain) sequence. Its specificity is unknown. These data originate in a study of Ad26.COV2.S vaccination and SARS-CoV-2 variants. Notes on the study in general: Reportedly, spike-specific CD8+ and CD4+ T cell responses achieved substantial breadth once vaccination had taken place.

Profiling relied on immunoSEQ multiplex PCR, and the TCRdb table lists in-frame clones only, not all of them. The data contain around 300,000 clones, roughly 90% of them singletons. CDR3 length equals 13 residues. V shed 0 bases and J shed 4 bases, with 6 bases lying between them. Germline-derived CDR1 and CDR2 are WSHSY and SAAADI. Treatment defined: around 19 received Ad26.COV2.S at low or high dose, single or two shots; 5 received placebo; per-sample allocation not given. Material that was analyzed had been drawn on day 63 after the first vaccine or placebo injection. The specimen was peripheral blood, collected in a trial of Ad26.COV2.S vaccine versus placebo. The chain is built from TRBV10-2 and TRBJ1-2; D gene unclear. The sequence derives from a person between 18 and 65 years old who received the Ad26.COV2.S COVID-19 vaccine or a placebo. The CDR3 protein is CASSESKSYGYTF. The CDR3 nucleotides read TGCGCCAGCAGTGAGTCGAAGAGCTATGGCTACACCTTC.